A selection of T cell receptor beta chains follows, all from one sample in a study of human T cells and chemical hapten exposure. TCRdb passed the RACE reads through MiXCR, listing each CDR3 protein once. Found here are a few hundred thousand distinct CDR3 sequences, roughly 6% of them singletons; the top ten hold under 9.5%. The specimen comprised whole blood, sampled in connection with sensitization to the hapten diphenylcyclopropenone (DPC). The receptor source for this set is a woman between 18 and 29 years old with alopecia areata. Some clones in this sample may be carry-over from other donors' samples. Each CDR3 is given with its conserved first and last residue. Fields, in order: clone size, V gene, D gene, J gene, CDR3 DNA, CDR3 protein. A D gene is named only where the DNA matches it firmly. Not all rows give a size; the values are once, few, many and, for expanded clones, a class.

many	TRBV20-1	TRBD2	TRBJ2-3	TGCAGTGCTTCCGGGACTAGCGGGAGAGATACGCAGTATTTT	CSASGTSGRDTQYF
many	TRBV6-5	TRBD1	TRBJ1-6	TGTGCCAGCAGTTCCACTGGACAGGGCGCGCATTCACCCCTCCACTTT	CASSSTGQGAHSPLHF
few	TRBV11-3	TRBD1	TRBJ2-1	TGTGCCAGCAGCTTGGGACAGGGCGATCAGTTCTTC	CASSLGQGDQFF
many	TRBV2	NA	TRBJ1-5	TGTGCCAGCAGTCACTCGGCCGGTCCTAATCAGCCCCAGCATTTT	CASSHSAGPNQPQHF
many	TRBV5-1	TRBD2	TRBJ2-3	TGCGCCAGCAGCTGGAGGGACGCGGGGGCAGATACGCAGTATTTT	CASSWRDAGADTQYF
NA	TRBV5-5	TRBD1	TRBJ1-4	TGTGCCAGCAGCTCCAGGGGGTTAGGGGAAAAACTGTTTTTT	CASSSRGLGEKLFF
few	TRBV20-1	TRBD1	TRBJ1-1	TGCAGTGCTAGGGAACAGGGGATGAACACTGAAGCTTTCTTT	CSAREQGMNTEAFF
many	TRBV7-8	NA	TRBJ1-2	TGTGCCAGCAGCTTAAGTGTGACAGCCAACTATGGCTACACCTTC	CASSLSVTANYGYTF
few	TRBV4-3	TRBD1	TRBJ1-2	TGCGCCAGCAGCCAAGATAAGCGACAGGGAGTCTTCTATGGCTACACCTTC	CASSQDKRQGVFYGYTF
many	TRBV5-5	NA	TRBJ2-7	TGTGCCAGCAGCTTGCGGGACCGGGCCTTCTACGAGCAGTACTTC	CASSLRDRAFYEQYF
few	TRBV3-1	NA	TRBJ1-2	TGTGCCAGCAGCCTCCAGTGGAACGATCGAGGCTACACCTTC	CASSLQWNDRGYTF
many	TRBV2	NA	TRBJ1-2	TGTGCCAGCAGTGAAGCTCGAGGAGCTAACTATGGCTACACCTTC	CASSEARGANYGYTF
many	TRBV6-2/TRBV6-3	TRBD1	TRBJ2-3	TGTGCCAGCCGGGACCCCGCACAGGGGGATACGCAGTATTTT	CASRDPAQGDTQYF
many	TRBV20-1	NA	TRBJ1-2	TGCAGTGCTAGTGAATATGGCTACACCTTC	CSASEYGYTF
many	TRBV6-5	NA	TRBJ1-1	TGTGCCAGCAGAACCACCTCTTCCCCCGCGGGCACTGAAGCTTTCTTT	CASRTTSSPAGTEAFF